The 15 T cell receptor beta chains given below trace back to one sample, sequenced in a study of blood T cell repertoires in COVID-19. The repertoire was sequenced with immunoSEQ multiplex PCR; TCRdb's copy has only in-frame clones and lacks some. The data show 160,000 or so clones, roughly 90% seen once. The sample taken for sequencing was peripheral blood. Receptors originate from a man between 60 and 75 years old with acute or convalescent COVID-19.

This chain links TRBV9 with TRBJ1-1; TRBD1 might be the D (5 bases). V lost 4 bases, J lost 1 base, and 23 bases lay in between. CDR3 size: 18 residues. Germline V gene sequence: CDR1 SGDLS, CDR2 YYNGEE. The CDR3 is CASSQDSGGGVENTEAFF. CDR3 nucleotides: TGTGCCAGCAGCCAAGACTCGGGGGGTGGAGTTGAGAACACTGAAGCTTTCTTT.

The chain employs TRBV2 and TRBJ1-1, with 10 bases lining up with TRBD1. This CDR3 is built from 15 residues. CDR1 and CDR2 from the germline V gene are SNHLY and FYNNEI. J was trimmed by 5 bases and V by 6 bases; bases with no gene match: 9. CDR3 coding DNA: TGTGCCAGCAGGTCCTGGGGACAGGGGTGGACTGAAGCTTTCTTT. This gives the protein CASRSWGQGWTEAFF. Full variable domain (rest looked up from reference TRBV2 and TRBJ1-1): EPEVTQTPSHQVTQMGQEVILRCVPISNHLYFYWYRQILGQKVEFLVSFYNNEISEKSEIFDDQFSVERPDGSNFTLKIRSTKLEDSAMYFCASRSWGQGWTEAFFGQGTRLTVV.

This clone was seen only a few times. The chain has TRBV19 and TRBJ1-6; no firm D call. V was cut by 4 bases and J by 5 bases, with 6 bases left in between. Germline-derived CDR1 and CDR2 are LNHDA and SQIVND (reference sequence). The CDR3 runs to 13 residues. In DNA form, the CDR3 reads TGTGCCAGTAGTACCCCAGATAATTCACCCCTCCACTTT. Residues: CASSTPDNSPLHF.

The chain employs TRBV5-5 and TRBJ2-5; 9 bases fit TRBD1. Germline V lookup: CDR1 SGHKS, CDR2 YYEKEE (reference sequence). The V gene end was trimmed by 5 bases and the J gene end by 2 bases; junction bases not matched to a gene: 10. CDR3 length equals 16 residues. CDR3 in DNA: TGTGCCAGCAGTCATCCCCTGGGACAGGGTCAAGAGACCCAGTACTTC. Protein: CASSHPLGQGQETQYF.

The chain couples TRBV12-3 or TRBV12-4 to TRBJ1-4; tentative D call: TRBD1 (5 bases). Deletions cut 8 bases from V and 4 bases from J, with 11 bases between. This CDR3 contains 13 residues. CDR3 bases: TGTGCCAGCTTGAGACAGCTTAATGAAAAACTGTTTTTT. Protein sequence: CASLRQLNEKLFF.

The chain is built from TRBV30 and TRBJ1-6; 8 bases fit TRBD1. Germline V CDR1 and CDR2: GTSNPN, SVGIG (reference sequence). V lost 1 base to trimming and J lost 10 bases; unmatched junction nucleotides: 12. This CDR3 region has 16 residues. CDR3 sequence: CAWSARIGQGFSPLHF. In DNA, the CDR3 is TGTGCCTGGAGTGCCCGGATCGGACAGGGATTCTCACCCCTCCACTTT.

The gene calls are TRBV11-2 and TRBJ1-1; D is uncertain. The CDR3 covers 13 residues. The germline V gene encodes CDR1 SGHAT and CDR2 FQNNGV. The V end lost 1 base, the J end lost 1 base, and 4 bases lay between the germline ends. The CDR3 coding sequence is TGTGCCAGCAGCTTAGGACAGAACACTGAAGCTTTCTTT. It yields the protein CASSLGQNTEAFF.

The CDR3 coding sequence is TGTGCCAGCAGCTCCCGCGGGGGGCCTTCTCGCTCCTACAATGAGCAGTTCTTC. As protein: CASSSRGGPSRSYNEQFF. The J gene is TRBJ2-1, the V gene TRBV5-4, with TRBD2 matching 8 bases. CDR1 and CDR2 (germline): SGHNT, YYREEE (reference sequence). The length of the CDR3 is 18 residues. After removal of 3 bases from V and 0 bases from J, the junction contained 11 bases not matched to a gene.

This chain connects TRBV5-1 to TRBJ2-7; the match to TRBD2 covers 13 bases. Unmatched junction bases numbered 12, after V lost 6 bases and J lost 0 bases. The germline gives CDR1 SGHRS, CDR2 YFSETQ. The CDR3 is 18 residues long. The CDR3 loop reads CASTPRTSGGLSSYEQYF. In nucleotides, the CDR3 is TGCGCCAGCACACCTAGGACTAGCGGGGGTCTCAGCTCCTACGAGCAGTACTTC.

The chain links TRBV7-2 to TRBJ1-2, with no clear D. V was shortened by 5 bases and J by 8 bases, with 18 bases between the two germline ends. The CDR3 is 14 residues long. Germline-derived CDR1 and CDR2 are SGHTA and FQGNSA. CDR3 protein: CASSPGQKLQGYTF. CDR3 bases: TGTGCCAGCAGCCCCGGTCAGAAACTACAAGGCTACACCTTC.

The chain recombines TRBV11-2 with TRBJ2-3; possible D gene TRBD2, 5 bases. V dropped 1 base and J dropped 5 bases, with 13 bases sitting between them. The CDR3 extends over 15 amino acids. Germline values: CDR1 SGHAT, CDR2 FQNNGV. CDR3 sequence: CASSLGGWEIDTQYF. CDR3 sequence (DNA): TGTGCCAGCAGCTTAGGGGGATGGGAGATAGATACGCAGTATTTT.

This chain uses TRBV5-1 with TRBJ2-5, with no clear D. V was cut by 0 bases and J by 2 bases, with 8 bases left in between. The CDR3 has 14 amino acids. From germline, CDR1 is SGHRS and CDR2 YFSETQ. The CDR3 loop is CASSLGYRQETQYF. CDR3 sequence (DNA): TGCGCCAGCAGCTTGGGGTACAGACAAGAGACCCAGTACTTC.

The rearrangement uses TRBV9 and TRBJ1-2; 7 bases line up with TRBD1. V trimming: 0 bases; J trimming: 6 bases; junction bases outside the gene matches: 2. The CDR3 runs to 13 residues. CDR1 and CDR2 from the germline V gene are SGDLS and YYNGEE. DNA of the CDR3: TGTGCCAGCAGCGTAGTACAGGGGCATGGCTACACCTTC. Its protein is CASSVVQGHGYTF.

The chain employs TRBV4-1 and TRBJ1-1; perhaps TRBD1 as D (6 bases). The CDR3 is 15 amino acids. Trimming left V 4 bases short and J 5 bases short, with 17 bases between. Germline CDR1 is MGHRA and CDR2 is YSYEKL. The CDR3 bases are TGCGCCAGCAGCCTCGCCGTGAGGGGGAATACTGAAGCTTTCTTT. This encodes CASSLAVRGNTEAFF.

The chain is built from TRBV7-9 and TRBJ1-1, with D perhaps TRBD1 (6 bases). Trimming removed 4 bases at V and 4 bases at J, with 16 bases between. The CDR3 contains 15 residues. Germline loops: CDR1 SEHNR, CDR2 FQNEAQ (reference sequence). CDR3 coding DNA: TGTGCCAGCAGCTGGCATACAGGGTTGGGCACTGAAGCTTTCTTT. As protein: CASSWHTGLGTEAFF.